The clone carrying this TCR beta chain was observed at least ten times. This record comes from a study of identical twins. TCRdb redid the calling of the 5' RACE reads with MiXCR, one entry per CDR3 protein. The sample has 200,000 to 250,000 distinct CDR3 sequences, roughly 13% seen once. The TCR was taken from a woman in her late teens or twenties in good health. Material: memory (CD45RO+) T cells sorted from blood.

This chain's CDR3 is CASSGSSGTNSPLHF. CDR3 nucleotides: TGTGCCAGTAGTGGCTCGTCCGGGACCAATTCACCCCTCCACTTT. The chain is built from TRBV19 and TRBJ1-6, with a possible D match to TRBD1 (5 bases). The CDR3 is 15 amino acids. V lost 5 bases and J 7 bases, leaving 15 bases between the germline ends. Germline assignment: CDR1 LNHDA and CDR2 SQIVND (reference sequence).